This T cell receptor beta chain was sequenced during a study of blood T cell repertoires in COVID-19. Study as a whole: COVID-19 samples, acute and convalescent, were from the United States, Italy and Spain.

V shed 0 bases, J shed 6 bases, and the junction held 4 bases outside the gene matches. CDR3 length: 15 amino acids. Germline V lookup: CDR1 MNHEY, CDR2 SVGAGI. In the authors' workflow: Scientists estimated how many nucleated cells there were by amplifying reference gene primers. The assay was immunoSEQ multiplex PCR, and TCRdb's table has in-frame clones only and misses some. V, J and clone size reflect that table, while D and trimming were determined from the DNA. Found here are roughly 150,000 clones, approximately 91% of them singletons; the top ten hold roughly 2.3%. The chain uses TRBV6-5 and TRBJ1-5; 8 nucleotides align to TRBD1. The receptor was derived from a man younger than 35 with acute or convalescent COVID-19. The sample was peripheral blood. The CDR3 spells CASSYSTGVGQPQHF. The CDR3 DNA is TGTGCCAGCAGTTACTCGACAGGGGTAGGTCAGCCCCAGCATTTT.